This T cell receptor beta chain was documented in a study of technical replicates of blood from a few donors. Method: immunoSEQ multiplex PCR; TCRdb's copy keeps in-frame clones and lacks some. This repertoire shows more than 90,000 clones, approximately 96% found once; its top ten account for approximately 0.23%. Germline loops: CDR1 LNHNV, CDR2 YYDKDF (reference sequence). The ends were cut back, 5 bases at V and 6 bases at J, with 22 bases in the middle. The CDR3 covers 16 residues. The sample was T cells isolated from PBMCs. The receptor was derived from a human donor in good health. The chain recombines TRBV15 with TRBJ1-2; TRBD1 might be the D (6 bases). The DNA for the CDR3 is TGTGCCACCAGCGCTGGAACCGCAGGGGAGTTGCATGGCTACACCTTC. The encoded protein is CATSAGTAGELHGYTF.